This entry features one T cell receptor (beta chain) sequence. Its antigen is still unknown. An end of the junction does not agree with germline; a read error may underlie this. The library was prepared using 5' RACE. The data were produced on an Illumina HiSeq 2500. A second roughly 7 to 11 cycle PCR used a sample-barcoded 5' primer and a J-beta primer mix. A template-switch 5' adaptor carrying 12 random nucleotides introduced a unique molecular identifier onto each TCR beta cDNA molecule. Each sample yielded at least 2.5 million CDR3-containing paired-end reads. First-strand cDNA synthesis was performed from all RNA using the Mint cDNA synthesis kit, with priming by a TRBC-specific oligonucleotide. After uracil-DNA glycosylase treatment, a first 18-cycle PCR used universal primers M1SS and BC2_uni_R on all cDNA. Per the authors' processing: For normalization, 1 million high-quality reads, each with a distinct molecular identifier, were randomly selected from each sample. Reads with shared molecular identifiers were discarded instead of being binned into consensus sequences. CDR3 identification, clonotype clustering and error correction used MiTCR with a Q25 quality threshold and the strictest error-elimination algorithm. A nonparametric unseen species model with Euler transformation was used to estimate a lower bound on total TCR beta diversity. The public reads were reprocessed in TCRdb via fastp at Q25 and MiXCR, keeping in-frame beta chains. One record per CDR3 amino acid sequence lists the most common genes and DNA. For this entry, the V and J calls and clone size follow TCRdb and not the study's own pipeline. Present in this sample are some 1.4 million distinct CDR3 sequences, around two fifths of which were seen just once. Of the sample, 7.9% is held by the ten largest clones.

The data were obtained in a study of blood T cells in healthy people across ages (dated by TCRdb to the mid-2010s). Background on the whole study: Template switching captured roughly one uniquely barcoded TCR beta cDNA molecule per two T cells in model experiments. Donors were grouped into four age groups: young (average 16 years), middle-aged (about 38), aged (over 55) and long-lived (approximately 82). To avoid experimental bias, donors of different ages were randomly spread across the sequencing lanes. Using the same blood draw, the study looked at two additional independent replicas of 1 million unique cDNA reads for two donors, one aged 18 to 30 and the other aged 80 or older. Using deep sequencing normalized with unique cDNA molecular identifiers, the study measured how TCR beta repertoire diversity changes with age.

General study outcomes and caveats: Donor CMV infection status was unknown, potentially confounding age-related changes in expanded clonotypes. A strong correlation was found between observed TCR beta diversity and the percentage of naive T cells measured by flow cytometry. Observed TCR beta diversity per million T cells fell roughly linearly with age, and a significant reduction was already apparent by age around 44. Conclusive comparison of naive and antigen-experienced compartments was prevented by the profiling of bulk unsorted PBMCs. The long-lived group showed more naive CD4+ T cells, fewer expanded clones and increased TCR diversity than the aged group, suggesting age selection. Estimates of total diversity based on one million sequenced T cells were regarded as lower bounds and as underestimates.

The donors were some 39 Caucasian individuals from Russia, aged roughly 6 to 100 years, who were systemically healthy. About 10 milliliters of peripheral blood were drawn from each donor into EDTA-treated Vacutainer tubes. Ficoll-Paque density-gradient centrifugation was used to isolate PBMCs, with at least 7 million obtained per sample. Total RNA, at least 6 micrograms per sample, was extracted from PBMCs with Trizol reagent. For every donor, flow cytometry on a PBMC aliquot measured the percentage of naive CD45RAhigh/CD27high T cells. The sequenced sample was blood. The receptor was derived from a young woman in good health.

The nucleotide sequence reads TGTGCCAGCAGTCAAAGGGATGAGCGGTACTTC. Translated, it gives CASSQRDERYF. This chain joins TRBV6-5 to TRBJ2-7; the D segment cannot be called with confidence. The CDR3 numbers 11 residues from cysteine through phenylalanine. The entry retains the CDR3 DNA only, 33 bases that are in frame from base 1. Per the germline V gene, MNHEY is the CDR1 and SVGAGI is the CDR2.